This is a list of T cell receptor beta chains from one sample in a study of shared clonotypes between healthy human individuals. Sequencing was performed with immunoSEQ multiplex PCR; in TCRdb, only in-frame clones are kept and a portion is missing. The sample includes 780,000 or so clones, around 77% of them seen just once. The sample consisted of memory CD4+ T cells sorted from blood. The receptors stem from a woman aged 25-40 years in good health. The CDR3 runs from the conserved cysteine through the conserved F or W. A D gene is named only where the DNA matches it firmly. Expanded clones are given a class, and other clones once, few, many or no size at all.

abundance	v_gene	d_gene	len	CDR3aa
NA	TRBV7-2	TRBD1	15	CASSARTGSSYEQYF
NA	TRBV30	TRBD1	15	CAWRAGWTGSWSYTF
NA	TRBV18	TRBD2	15	CASSPRAGEYGEQYF
NA	TRBV28	NA	14	CASSPRVSYNEQFF
NA	TRBV7-2	NA	13	CASSLQRGTEAFF
NA	TRBV2	TRBD1	15	CASILLGQAGGEQFF
NA	TRBV28	NA	14	CASSRPGTPYGYTF
NA	TRBV4-1	NA	13	CASSPGWTNEQFF
NA	TRBV10-2	TRBD2	12	CASSGSIGEQYF
NA	TRBV5-4	NA	13	CASSLESKETQYF
NA	TRBV5-8	NA	12	CASSVMNTEAFF
NA	TRBV4-2	NA	14	CASSKSPGTGELFF
NA	TRBV6-1	NA	14	CASSDGPLGTEAFF
NA	TRBV11-3	TRBD1	16	CASSPRGGTGCEKLFF
many	TRBV11-2	NA	14	CASSPVALQETQYF
few	TRBV10-3	NA	16	CAIKDRREGGNYEQYF
NA	TRBV7-6	TRBD2	15	CASSLVGTRGETQYF